Below, one T cell receptor (beta chain) is given with its context. The antigen is not known. A read error is likely here: a far larger clone is one base away. This same CDR3 is encoded by further DNA sequences in the sample. The data stem from a study of shared clonotypes between healthy human individuals. Genomic DNA (from each subset) was split evenly across several immunoSEQ plates. Profiling relied on immunoSEQ multiplex PCR, and the TCRdb table lists in-frame clones only, not all of them. The sample lists about 490,000 clones; 65% to 85% were seen once. The V and J ends lost 1 base and 1 base respectively, with 4 bases between them. The CDR3 length is 13 residues. Germline lookup yields CDR1 SGHVS and CDR2 FQNEAQ. Study conclusions and caveats: Genetic and exposure-history diversity was limited by the few donors.

The genes are TRBV7-8 and TRBJ1-1; D gene uncertain. Source material: PBMCs. This sequence was found in a woman in her 40s in good health. Some clones in this sample may be carry-over from other donors' samples. CDR3 sequence (DNA): TGTGCCAGCAGCTTAGTTGGGAACACTGAAGCTTTCTTT. Protein: CASSLVGNTEAFF.